This entry is about one T cell receptor (beta chain). This sample was taken from a study of blood T cell repertoires in COVID-19. Looking at the study overall: Sources were T cells, B-cell-depleted T cells, or PBMCs; the material itself was cDNA or gDNA.

Germline V CDR1 and CDR2: GTSNPN, SVGIG (reference sequence). J gave up 12 bases and V 3 bases, and 18 bases lay outside the gene matches. The CDR3 has 17 residues. In the original analysis: Amplified reference gene primers provided the basis for estimating nucleated cell counts. Assay used: immunoSEQ multiplex PCR; TCRdb lists only in-frame clones, some missing. V, J and clone size were drawn from that table, and D and trimming were deduced from the DNA. The sample contains 50,000 or so clones, about 83% of which appear only once. The sequencing input was peripheral blood. The source is a man aged 40-49 years with active COVID-19. This chain uses TRBV30 with TRBJ2-1, with 12 bases that match TRBD2. CDR3 region: CAWSGGQPGLAGQGQFF. In DNA, the CDR3 is TGTGCCTGGAGCGGCGGACAGCCGGGACTAGCGGGTCAGGGGCAGTTCTTC.